This T cell receptor (beta chain) originates from a study of cytomegalovirus exposure and HLA in healthy donors. CDR3 length: 13 amino acids. The V gene's germline CDR1 is MNHEY and CDR2 SVGAGI. Trimming took 6 bases from V and 5 from J, leaving 11 bases between them. Study-wide points: Among TCR beta chains, those listed as cytomegalovirus-associated numbered fewer than 200.

About this clone itself: Its antigen remains unknown.

Primers for the PCR totalled 60 Vbeta and 13 Jbeta. The protocol was immunoSEQ multiplex PCR, while the TCRdb copy is restricted to in-frame clones and leaves out a portion. The sample lists about 190,000 clones; about 85% were seen once. Input material: PBMCs. This TCR derives from a woman aged 45-60 years in good health and CMV-seropositive. The gene calls are TRBV6-5 and TRBJ2-1; TRBD1 might be the D (6 bases). The CDR3 sequence is CASRPDSNNEQFF. The CDR3 nucleotides are TGTGCCAGCAGACCGGACAGCAACAATGAGCAGTTCTTC.